The clone carrying this T cell receptor (beta chain) came up many times. The data belong to a study of T cells in Graves' hyperthyroidism and ophthalmopathy. TCR beta CDR3 regions were amplified from RNA. HTBI primers were the set used in a first-round RT-PCR of the TCR CDR3. Using its own MiXCR run on the multiplex PCR reads, TCRdb lists one record per CDR3 protein. The sample has a few hundred thousand distinct CDR3 sequences, roughly 15% seen once. The germline V gene encodes CDR1 SGHVS and CDR2 FNYEAQ. V shed 5 bases and J 5 bases; nucleotides not matched to a gene: 12. This CDR3 contains 17 residues.

Sequenced input: blood. The V call is TRBV7-6, the J call TRBJ2-1; 10 bases map to TRBD2. The TCR originated in a woman in her twenties or thirties with Graves' ophthalmopathy. CDR3 coding DNA: TGTGCCAGCAGCCCTAGGGCTAGCGGGGGCCAGGACAATGAGCAGTTCTTC. It translates to CASSPRASGGQDNEQFF. Full variable domain (remainder filled in from reference TRBV7-6 and TRBJ2-1): GAGVSQSPRYKVTKRGQDVALRCDPISGHVSLYWYRQALGQGPEFLTYFNYEAQQDKSGLPNDRFSAERPEGSISTLTIQRTEQRDSAMYRCASSPRASGGQDNEQFFGPGTRLTVL.